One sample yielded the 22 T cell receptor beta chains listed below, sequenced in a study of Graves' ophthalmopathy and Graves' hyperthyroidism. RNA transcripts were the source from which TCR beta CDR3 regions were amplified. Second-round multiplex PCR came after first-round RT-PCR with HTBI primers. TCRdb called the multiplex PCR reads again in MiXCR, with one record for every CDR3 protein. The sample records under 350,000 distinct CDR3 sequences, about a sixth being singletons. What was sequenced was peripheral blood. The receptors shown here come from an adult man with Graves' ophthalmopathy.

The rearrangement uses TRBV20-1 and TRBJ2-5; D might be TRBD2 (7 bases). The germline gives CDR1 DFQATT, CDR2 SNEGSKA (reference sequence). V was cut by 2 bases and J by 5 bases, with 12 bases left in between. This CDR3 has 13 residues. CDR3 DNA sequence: TGCAGTGCTAGACGGGGGGCTGCGGAGACCCAGTACTTC. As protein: CSARRGAAETQYF.

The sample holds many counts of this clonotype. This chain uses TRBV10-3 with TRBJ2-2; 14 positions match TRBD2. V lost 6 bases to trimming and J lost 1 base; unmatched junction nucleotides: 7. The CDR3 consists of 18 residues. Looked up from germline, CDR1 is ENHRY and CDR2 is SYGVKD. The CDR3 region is CAIRGGLAGVGNTGELFF. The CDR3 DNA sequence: TGTGCCATCAGGGGGGGACTAGCGGGAGTCGGGAACACCGGGGAGCTGTTTTTT.

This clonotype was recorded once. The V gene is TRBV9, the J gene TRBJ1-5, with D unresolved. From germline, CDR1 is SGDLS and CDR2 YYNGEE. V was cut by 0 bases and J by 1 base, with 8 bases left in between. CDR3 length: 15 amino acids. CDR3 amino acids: CASSVGVDSNQPQHF. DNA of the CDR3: TGTGCCAGCAGCGTAGGGGTCGACAGCAATCAGCCCCAGCATTTT. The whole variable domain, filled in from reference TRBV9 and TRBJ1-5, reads DSGVTQTPKHLITATGQRVTLRCSPRSGDLSVYWYQQSLDQGLQFLIQYYNGEERAKGNILERFSAQQFPDLHSELNLSSLELGDSALYFCASSVGVDSNQPQHFGDGTRLSIL.

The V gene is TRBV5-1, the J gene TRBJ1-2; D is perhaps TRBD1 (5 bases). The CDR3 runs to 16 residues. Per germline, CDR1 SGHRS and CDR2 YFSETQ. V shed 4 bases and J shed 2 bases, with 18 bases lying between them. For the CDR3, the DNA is TGCGCCAGCAGCCCCCTTCCGGCGGCAGGGAACTATGGCTACACCTTC. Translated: CASSPLPAAGNYGYTF.

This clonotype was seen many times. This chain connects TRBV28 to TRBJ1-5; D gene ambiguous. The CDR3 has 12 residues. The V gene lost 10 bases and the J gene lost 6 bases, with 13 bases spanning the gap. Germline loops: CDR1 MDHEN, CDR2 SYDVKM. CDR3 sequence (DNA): TGTGCCACCCTCCAAGGTGCTCAGCCCCAGCATTTT. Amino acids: CATLQGAQPQHF. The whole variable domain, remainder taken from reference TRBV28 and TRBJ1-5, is DVKVTQSSRYLVKRTGEKVFLECVQDMDHENMFWYRQDPGLGLRLIYFSYDVKMKEKGDIPEGYSVSREKKERFSLILESASTNQTSMYLCATLQGAQPQHFGDGTRLSIL.

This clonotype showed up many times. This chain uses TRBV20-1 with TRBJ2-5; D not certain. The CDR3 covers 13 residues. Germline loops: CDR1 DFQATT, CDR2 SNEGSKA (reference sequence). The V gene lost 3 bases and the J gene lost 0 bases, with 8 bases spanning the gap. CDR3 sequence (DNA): TGCAGTGCTAGGTGGCGGTACCAAGAGACCCAGTACTTC. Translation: CSARWRYQETQYF.

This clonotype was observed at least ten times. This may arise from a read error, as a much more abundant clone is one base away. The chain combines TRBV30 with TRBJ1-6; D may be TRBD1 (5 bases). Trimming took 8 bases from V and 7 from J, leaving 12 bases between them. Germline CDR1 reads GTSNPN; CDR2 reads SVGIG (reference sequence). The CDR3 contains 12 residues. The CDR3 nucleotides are TGTGCCAGGGGTGTTAGGAATTCACCCCTCCACTTT. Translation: CARGVRNSPLHF. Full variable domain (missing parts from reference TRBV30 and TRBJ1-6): SQTIHQWPATLVQPVGSPLSLECTVEGTSNPNLYWYRQAAGRGLQLLFYSVGIGQISSEVPQNLSASRPQDRQFILSSKKLLLSDSGFYLCARGVRNSPLHFGNGTRLTVT.

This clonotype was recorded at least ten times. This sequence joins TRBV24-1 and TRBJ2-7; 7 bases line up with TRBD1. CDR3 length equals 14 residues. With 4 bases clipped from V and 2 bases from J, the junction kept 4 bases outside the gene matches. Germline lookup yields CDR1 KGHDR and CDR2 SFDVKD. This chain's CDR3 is CATSEPDRAYEQYF. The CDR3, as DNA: TGTGCCACCAGTGAGCCAGACAGGGCCTACGAGCAGTACTTC.

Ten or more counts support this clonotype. CDR3 protein: CASSRFMQGANIQYF. CDR3 DNA: TGTGCCAGCAGCAGATTCATGCAGGGGGCGAACATTCAGTACTTC. The chain is built from TRBV6-1 and TRBJ2-4; 8 bases agree with TRBD1. V was clipped by 6 bases and J by 7 bases; unmatched bases: 11. Germline assignment: CDR1 MNHNS and CDR2 SASEGT. The CDR3 extends over 15 amino acids.

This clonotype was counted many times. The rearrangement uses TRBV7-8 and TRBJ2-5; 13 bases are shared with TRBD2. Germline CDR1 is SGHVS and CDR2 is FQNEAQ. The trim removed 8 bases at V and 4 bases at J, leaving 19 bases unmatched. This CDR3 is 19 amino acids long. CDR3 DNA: TGTGCCAGCTTCTTGAACGGACTAGCGGGAGTTGGGGTTGGAGAGACCCAGTACTTC. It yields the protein CASFLNGLAGVGVGETQYF.

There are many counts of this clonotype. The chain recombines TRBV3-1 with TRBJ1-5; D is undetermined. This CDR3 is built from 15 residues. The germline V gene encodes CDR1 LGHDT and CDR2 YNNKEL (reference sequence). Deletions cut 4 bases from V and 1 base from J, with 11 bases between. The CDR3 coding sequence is TGTGCCAGCAGCCCGAATCTAGTGAGCAATCAGCCCCAGCATTTT. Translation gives CASSPNLVSNQPQHF.

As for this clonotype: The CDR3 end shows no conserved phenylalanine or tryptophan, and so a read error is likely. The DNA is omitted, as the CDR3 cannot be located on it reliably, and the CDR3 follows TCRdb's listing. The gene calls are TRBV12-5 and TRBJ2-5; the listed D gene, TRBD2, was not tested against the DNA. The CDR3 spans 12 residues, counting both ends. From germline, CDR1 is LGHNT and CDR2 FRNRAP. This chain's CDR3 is CASGLHSGGPAV.

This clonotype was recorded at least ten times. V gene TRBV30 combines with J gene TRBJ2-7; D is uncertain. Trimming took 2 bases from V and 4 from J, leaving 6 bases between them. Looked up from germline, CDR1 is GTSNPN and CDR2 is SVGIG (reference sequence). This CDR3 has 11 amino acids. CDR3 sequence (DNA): TGTGCCTGGAGTTGGGGTTACGAGCAGTACTTC. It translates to CAWSWGYEQYF.

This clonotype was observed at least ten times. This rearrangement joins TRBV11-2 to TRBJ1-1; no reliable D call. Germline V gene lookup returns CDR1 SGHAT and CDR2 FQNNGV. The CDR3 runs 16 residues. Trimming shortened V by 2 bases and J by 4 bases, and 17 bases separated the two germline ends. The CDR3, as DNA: TGTGCCAGCAGCTTAAATATGTTTAGGTCAGGCACTGAAGCTTTCTTT. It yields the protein CASSLNMFRSGTEAFF.

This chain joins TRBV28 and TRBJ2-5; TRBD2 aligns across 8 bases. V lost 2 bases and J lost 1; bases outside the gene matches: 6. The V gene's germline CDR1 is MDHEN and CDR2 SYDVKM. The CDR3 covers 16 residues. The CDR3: CASSLGREDLQETQYF. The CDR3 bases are TGTGCCAGCAGTTTAGGGCGGGAGGACCTCCAAGAGACCCAGTACTTC.

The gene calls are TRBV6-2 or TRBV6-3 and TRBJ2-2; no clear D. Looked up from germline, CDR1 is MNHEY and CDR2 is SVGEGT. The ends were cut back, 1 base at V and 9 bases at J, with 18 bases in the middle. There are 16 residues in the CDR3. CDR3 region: CASSYWPDSGSRELFF. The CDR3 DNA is TGTGCCAGCAGTTACTGGCCCGATTCAGGATCCCGGGAGCTGTTTTTT.

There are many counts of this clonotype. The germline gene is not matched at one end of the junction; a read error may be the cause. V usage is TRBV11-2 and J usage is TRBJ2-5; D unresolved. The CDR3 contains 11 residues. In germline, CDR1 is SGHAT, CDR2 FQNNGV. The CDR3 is CASSFQVTQYF. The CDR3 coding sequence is TGTGCCAGCAGCTTTCAAGTGACCCAGTACTTC.

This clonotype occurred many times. The CDR3 sequence: CASSPIRTVTHYGYTF. The CDR3 nucleotides are TGTGCCAGCAGCCCGATCCGGACAGTTACACACTATGGCTACACCTTC. V usage is TRBV5-6 and J usage is TRBJ1-2, with D possibly TRBD1 on 6 matching bases. In germline, CDR1 is SGHDT, CDR2 YYEEEE. The CDR3 contains 16 residues. Between the trimmed V and J ends, which lost 4 bases and 3 bases, there was a span of 19 bases.

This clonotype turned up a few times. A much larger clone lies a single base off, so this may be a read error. CDR3 DNA: TGTGCCAGCAGCTCAAATACAGTCCCTAATCAGCCCCAGCATTTT. Its translation: CASSSNTVPNQPQHF. This chain links TRBV7-2 with TRBJ1-5; D gene ambiguous. This CDR3 comprises 15 residues. The V and J ends lost 4 bases and 4 bases respectively, with 14 bases between them. The germline gives CDR1 SGHTA, CDR2 FQGNSA.

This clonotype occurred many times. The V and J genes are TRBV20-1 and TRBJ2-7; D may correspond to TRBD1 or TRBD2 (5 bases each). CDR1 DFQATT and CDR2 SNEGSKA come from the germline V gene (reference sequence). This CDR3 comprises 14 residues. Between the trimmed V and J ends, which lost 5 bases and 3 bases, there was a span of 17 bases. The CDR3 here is CSASTGTAVYEQYF. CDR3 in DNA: TGCAGTGCTTCCACCGGGACCGCAGTCTACGAGCAGTACTTC.

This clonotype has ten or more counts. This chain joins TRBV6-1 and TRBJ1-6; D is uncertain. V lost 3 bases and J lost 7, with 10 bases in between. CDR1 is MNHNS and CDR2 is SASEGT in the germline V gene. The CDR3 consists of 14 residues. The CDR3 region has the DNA TGTGCCAGCAGTGATCGGCAGGTGAATTCACCCCTCCACTTT. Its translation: CASSDRQVNSPLHF.

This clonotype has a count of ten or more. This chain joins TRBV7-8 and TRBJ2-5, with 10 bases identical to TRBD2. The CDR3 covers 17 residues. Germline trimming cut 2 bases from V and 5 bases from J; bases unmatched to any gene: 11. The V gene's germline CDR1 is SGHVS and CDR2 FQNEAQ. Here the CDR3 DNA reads TGTGCCAGCAGCTTACCAATAACCGGGACTAGCGAGGAGACCCAGTACTTC. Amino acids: CASSLPITGTSEETQYF.